The entry that follows covers one T cell receptor beta chain sequence. What it recognizes is unknown. This CDR3 is 14 amino acids long. CDR1 is SNHLY, CDR2 FYNNEI, per germline. Germline trimming cut 3 bases from V and 4 bases from J; bases unmatched to any gene: 5. Vbeta (60) and Jbeta (13) primers were used in the PCR. The data were produced by immunoSEQ multiplex PCR, yet TCRdb's version contains in-frame clones alone and is incomplete. The sample has 57,000 or so clones, about two thirds seen once; the top ten hold approximately 19%. This record comes from a study of cytomegalovirus exposure and HLA in healthy donors. Overall study context: Among the roughly 400 donors who were genotyped, about 80% fell in the genetic ancestry cluster that is associated with self-reported Caucasian donors.

Study-level results: With later analysis, a missense DCLRE1C variant became linked to TCR beta V- and J-gene trimming.

V is TRBV2 and J is TRBJ2-5; 7 bases are a match to TRBD1. The sequence derives from a woman aged 55-69 years in good health and CMV-seropositive. The sequenced sample consisted of PBMCs. Written as DNA, the CDR3 is TGTGCCAGCAGTGAGCAGACAGGGCGAGAGACCCAGTACTTC. Protein product: CASSEQTGRETQYF.